Listed here are 17 T cell receptor beta chains from one sample, sequenced in a study of brain T cells in children with intractable seizures. Described time point: blood from clinic visit 5 months post-surgery; TSC patient then seizure free. TCRdb keeps only in-frame clones here, not all; method: immunoSEQ multiplex PCR. Of 300,000 to 400,000 clones in the sample, 85% to 95% were seen once. Here the sequenced sample was peripheral blood, taken 4 to 5 months after surgery. The receptors shown here come from a boy under two years old with tuberous sclerosis and intractable seizures.

CDR3 nucleotide sequence: TGTGCCAGCAGCCAGAGACTGGGGGGCTATGGCTACACCTTC. It is translated as CASSQRLGGYGYTF. V is TRBV3-1 (or the pseudogene TRBV3-2) and J is TRBJ1-2; D is possibly TRBD1 (5 bases). CDR3 length: 14 residues. V lost 3 bases and J lost 4, with 12 bases in between. The V gene's germline CDR1 is LGHDT and CDR2 YNNKEL (reference sequence).

The chain carries TRBV19 and TRBJ2-7; TRBD1 might be the D (6 bases). This CDR3 spans 12 amino acids. CDR1 and CDR2 from the germline V gene are LNHDA and SQIVND (reference sequence). The ends were cut back, 10 bases at V and 4 bases at J, with 14 bases in the middle. This CDR3 is CANMTGSYEQYF. CDR3 nucleotides: TGTGCCAATATGACAGGTTCGTACGAGCAGTACTTC.

The chain combines TRBV5-1 with TRBJ2-7; 12 bases fit TRBD1. V was clipped by 3 bases and J by 6 bases; unmatched bases: 7. Germline CDR1 reads SGHRS; CDR2 reads YFSETQ. The CDR3 covers 15 residues. The DNA of the CDR3 is TGCGCCAGCAGCTCACACCGGGACAGGGGGCGCGAGCAGTACTTC. Translating it yields CASSSHRDRGREQYF.

V gene TRBV2 combines with J gene TRBJ1-5; 10 bases are shared with TRBD1. Germline-derived CDR1 and CDR2 are SNHLY and FYNNEI. The CDR3 runs 15 residues. The V and J ends lost 6 bases and 7 bases, in that order; junction bases with no gene match: 9. CDR3 sequence reads: CASRTDRGREQPQHF. The CDR3 nucleotides are TGTGCCAGCAGGACAGACAGGGGGCGCGAGCAGCCCCAGCATTTT.

This sequence joins TRBV9 and TRBJ1-1; 7 bases map to TRBD1. CDR1 and CDR2 (germline): SGDLS, YYNGEE. Trimming took 2 bases from V and 1 from J; bases not matched to a gene: 14. The CDR3 length is 18 residues. The CDR3 bases are TGTGCCAGCAGCGTTGTGGGTGAGGAGTGGGACAGGAACACTGAAGCTTTCTTT. Translating it yields CASSVVGEEWDRNTEAFF.

This clone has a single count. The chain uses TRBV11-3 and TRBJ2-3; D is perhaps TRBD1 or TRBD2 (5 bases each). V was pared by 5 bases and J by 4 bases, with 19 bases between. The germline V gene encodes CDR1 SGHNT and CDR2 YENEEA. The CDR3 extends over 16 amino acids. CDR3 amino acids: CASSERDPFNPDTQYF. DNA of the CDR3: TGTGCCAGCAGCGAACGGGACCCTTTTAATCCAGATACGCAGTATTTT.

The chain links TRBV6-1 to TRBJ2-7; D gene ambiguous. This CDR3 is built from 18 residues. Germline CDR1 is MNHNS and CDR2 is SASEGT. Trimming stripped 2 bases from V and 7 bases from J, with 27 bases between. The CDR3, as DNA: TGTGCCAGCAGTGAATCCACCTCGGCTGGGGTATTTCTGGGGGAGCAGTACTTC. This translates into CASSESTSAGVFLGEQYF.

The V gene is TRBV7-2, the J gene TRBJ2-5; 12 positions match TRBD2. The CDR3 loop spans 14 amino acids. V dropped 10 bases and J dropped 0; count of bases not matched to a gene: 3. Per the germline V gene, CDR1 is SGHTA and CDR2 is FQGNSA. The CDR3 region is CATGLAGYQETQYF. CDR3 coding DNA: TGTGCCACAGGACTAGCGGGATACCAAGAGACCCAGTACTTC.

This rearrangement joins TRBV12-3 or TRBV12-4 to TRBJ1-2, with a weak D call TRBD1 (5 bases). CDR3 length: 13 residues. The V gene lost 6 bases and the J gene lost 4 bases, with 12 bases spanning the gap. The CDR3 loop reads CASRSGLSYGYTF. CDR3 coding DNA: TGTGCCAGCAGATCGGGACTTTCCTATGGCTACACCTTC.

This clone was recorded a few times. The chain is built from TRBV11-2 and TRBJ1-2; D is perhaps TRBD1 (5 bases). The CDR3 has 13 residues. V gave up 5 bases and J gave up 6 bases, with 13 bases separating them. Germline CDR1 reads SGHAT; CDR2 reads FQNNGV. The CDR3: CASSVGQGNGYTF. CDR3 nucleotides: TGTGCCAGCAGCGTTGGGCAGGGTAATGGCTACACCTTC.

V usage is TRBV27 and J usage is TRBJ2-2, with TRBD1 as a possible D gene (5 bases). The length of the CDR3 is 16 residues. Trimming stripped 6 bases from V and 0 bases from J, with 14 bases between. Germline lookup yields CDR1 MNHEY and CDR2 SMNVEV (reference sequence). The CDR3 DNA is TGTGCCAGCAGCTCCTCGACAGCTTCGAACACCGGGGAGCTGTTTTTT. Its translation is CASSSSTASNTGELFF.

V usage is TRBV7-9 and J usage is TRBJ1-2, with D perhaps matching TRBD1 (5 bases). The CDR3 spans 14 residues. V was clipped by 1 base and J by 7 bases, with 13 bases between them. Germline V lookup: CDR1 SEHNR, CDR2 FQNEAQ (reference sequence). In DNA form, the CDR3 reads TGTGCCAGCAGCTTAGAAAAGGGGACGAGTGGCTACACCTTC. Translated, it gives CASSLEKGTSGYTF.

The V gene is TRBV7-3, the J gene TRBJ2-2; TRBD2 aligns across 7 bases. Trimming took 5 bases from V and 1 from J; bases not matched to a gene: 1. In germline, CDR1 is SGHTA, CDR2 FQGTGA. The CDR3 totals 14 residues. CDR3 amino acids: CASSRGRNTGELFF. DNA for the CDR3: TGTGCCAGCAGCCGCGGGAGGAACACCGGGGAGCTGTTTTTT. The entire variable domain, with the rest obtained from reference TRBV7-3 and TRBJ2-2, is as follows: GAGVSQTPSNKVTEKGKYVELRCDPISGHTALYWYRQSLGQGPEFLIYFQGTGAADDSGLPNDRFFAVRPEGSVSTLKIQRTERGDSAVYLCASSRGRNTGELFFGEGSRLTVL.

V usage is TRBV19 and J usage is TRBJ1-2, with a weak D call TRBD1 (5 bases). Trimming removed 7 bases at V and 7 bases at J, with 19 bases between. There are 14 residues in the CDR3. Germline-derived CDR1 and CDR2 are LNHDA and SQIVND (reference sequence). This CDR3 is CASTPGRFDGGYTF. For the CDR3, the DNA is TGTGCCAGTACCCCGGGACGCTTCGATGGTGGCTACACCTTC.

This sequence joins TRBV7-9 and TRBJ1-2; D might be TRBD1 (5 bases). The CDR3 is 13 residues long. V was pared by 1 base and J by 4 bases, with 7 bases between. Germline V gene data show CDR1 as SEHNR and CDR2 as FQNEAQ (reference sequence). CDR3 in DNA: TGTGCCAGCAGCTTAGTCGACAGCTATGGCTACACCTTC. This translates into CASSLVDSYGYTF. Supplemented by reference TRBV7-9 and TRBJ1-2, the full variable domain reads DTGVSQNPRHKITKRGQNVTFRCDPISEHNRLYWYRQTLGQGPEFLTYFQNEAQLEKSRLLSDRFSAERPKGSFSTLEIQRTEQGDSAMYLCASSLVDSYGYTFGSGTRLTVV.

CDR3 DNA sequence: TGTGCCAGCTCACCGGACAGCGTTAGGGAGCAGTACTTC. It specifies CASSPDSVREQYF. The V and J genes are TRBV18 and TRBJ2-7; D may be TRBD1 (6 bases). V lost 3 bases and J 7 bases, leaving 13 bases between the germline ends. CDR3 size: 13 residues. Germline V gene sequence: CDR1 KGHSH, CDR2 LQKENI.

The J gene is TRBJ2-3, the V gene TRBV4-1, with 8 bases aligning to TRBD1. CDR1 is MGHRA, CDR2 YSYEKL, per germline. The V segment lost 4 bases and the J segment 3 bases; nucleotides outside the gene matches: 3. This CDR3 spans 14 amino acids. CDR3 amino acids: CASSRGQGTDTQYF. Here the CDR3 DNA reads TGCGCCAGCAGCCGAGGACAGGGTACAGATACGCAGTATTTT.